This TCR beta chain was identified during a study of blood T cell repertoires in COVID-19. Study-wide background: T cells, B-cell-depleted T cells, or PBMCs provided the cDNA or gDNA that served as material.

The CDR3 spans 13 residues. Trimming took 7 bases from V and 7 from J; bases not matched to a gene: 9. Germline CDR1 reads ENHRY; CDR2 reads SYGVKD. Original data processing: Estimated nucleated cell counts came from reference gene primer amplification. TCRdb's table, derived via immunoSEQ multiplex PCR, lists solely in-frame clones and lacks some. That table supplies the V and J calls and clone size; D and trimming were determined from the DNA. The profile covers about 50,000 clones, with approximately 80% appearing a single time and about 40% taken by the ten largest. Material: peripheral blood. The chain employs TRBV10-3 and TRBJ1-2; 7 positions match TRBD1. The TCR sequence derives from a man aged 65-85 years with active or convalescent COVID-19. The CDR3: CAITPQGQAGYTF. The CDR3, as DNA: TGTGCCATCACTCCTCAAGGACAGGCTGGCTACACCTTC.